This paragraph reports one TCR beta chain. As yet, its antigen is unknown. The CDR3 contains 16 residues. The germline CDR1 and CDR2 sequences are MDHEN and SYDVKM. The entry originates in a study of cytotoxic CD8 clonotypes in ibrutinib-treated CLL. Libraries were prepared by immunoSEQ multiplex PCR; TCRdb keeps only in-frame clonotypes and omits some of them. Seen here are around 200,000 clones, 70% observed once, and the top ten hold about 6.2%. Overall study findings and caveats: Rare overall, public clonotypes shrank or held steady under therapy.

This sequence originates from a human donor with chronic lymphocytic leukemia. The chain carries TRBV28 and TRBJ1-2; D call uncertain. Material: PBMCs, obtained after 12 months of ibrutinib treatment. In DNA, the CDR3 is TGTGCGGTGCGAGCCGGCGGGCATTTGGGCCGTAGTGGCTACACCTTC. This gives the protein CAVRAGGHLGRSGYTF.